These T cell receptor beta chains were read from a single sample in a study of T cell changes during pregnancy in multiple sclerosis. The assay was immunoSEQ multiplex PCR, and TCRdb's table has in-frame clones only and misses some. The sample lists about 55,000 clones; about 90% were seen once. Source: CD4+ T cells from peripheral blood mononuclear cells, taken in the first trimester of pregnancy. Every receptor here comes from a female donor with multiple sclerosis, enrolled in a pregnancy study. Both conserved end residues are part of each CDR3. The order of the fields is D gene, V gene, J gene, clone size, CDR3 DNA, CDR3 protein. The D gene is left open where the match is weak. Expanded clones get a size class; other rows say once, few or many, or leave the size out.

D: -
V: TRBV10-3
J: TRBJ2-2
size: -
DNA: TGTGCCATCAGTGAGGGGCAGGGGTTGACCCCCGGGGAGCTGTTTTTT
CDR3: CAISEGQGLTPGELFF

D: TRBD1
V: TRBV28
J: TRBJ2-3
size: few
DNA: TGTGCCAGCAGTTTAAGGGACAGGGAGGCAGATACGCAGTATTTT
CDR3: CASSLRDREADTQYF

D: -
V: TRBV19
J: TRBJ2-1
size: -
DNA: TGTGCCAGTAGTATCGTCGTAGAGGGGGTATGGGTCAATGAGCAGTTCTTC
CDR3: CASSIVVEGVWVNEQFF

D: -
V: TRBV7-3
J: TRBJ2-1
size: few
DNA: TGTGCCAGCAGCTTAATCCCCGGGGTCAACCAGTACAATGAGCAGTTCTTC
CDR3: CASSLIPGVNQYNEQFF

D: -
V: TRBV2
J: TRBJ1-1
size: -
DNA: TGTGCCAGCAGTATCCTCCGGGAGAACACTGAAGCTTTCTTT
CDR3: CASSILRENTEAFF

D: -
V: TRBV21-1
J: TRBJ2-4
size: -
DNA: TGTGCCAGCAGCAAAGGAAAGGGGGAGGCCAAAAACATTCAGTACTTC
CDR3: CASSKGKGEAKNIQYF

D: -
V: TRBV27
J: TRBJ1-6
size: -
DNA: TGTGCCAGCAGTTCTTTACGGTGGGAGAGTGATTCACCCCTCCACTTT
CDR3: CASSSLRWESDSPLHF

D: -
V: TRBV11-2
J: TRBJ1-6
size: few
DNA: TGTGCCAGCAGCTTGGGTCGGGGGGGTACACCCCTCCACTTT
CDR3: CASSLGRGGTPLHF

D: -
V: TRBV6-6
J: TRBJ1-4
size: -
DNA: TGTGCCAGCAGGGGCGCGGGGAATGAAAAACTGTTTTTT
CDR3: CASRGAGNEKLFF

D: -
V: TRBV6-5
J: TRBJ2-1
size: -
DNA: TGTGCCACCGGTAGGGAGTACAATGAGCAGTTCTTC
CDR3: CATGREYNEQFF

D: -
V: TRBV19
J: TRBJ1-5
size: -
DNA: TGTGCCAGTAGTATTAGCATACTAAGCAATCAGCCCCAGCATTTT
CDR3: CASSISILSNQPQHF

D: -
V: TRBV29-1
J: TRBJ1-1
size: -
DNA: TGCAGCGTTGCCCCATTGAGGGACACTGAAGCTTTCTTT
CDR3: CSVAPLRDTEAFF

D: TRBD2
V: TRBV5-5
J: TRBJ2-5
size: -
DNA: TGTGCCAGCAGCCAGAGGGGAGGGAGCAGCGGGGGGGGAGAGACCCAGTACTTC
CDR3: CASSQRGGSSGGGETQYF

D: TRBD1
V: TRBV2
J: TRBJ2-7
size: -
DNA: TGTGCCAGCACGGCGACAGGGCCCTCCTACGAGCAGTACTTC
CDR3: CASTATGPSYEQYF

D: TRBD2
V: TRBV29-1
J: TRBJ2-7
size: -
DNA: TGCAGCGTTTCCGGACTAGCGGGGGTCTACGAGCAGTACTTC
CDR3: CSVSGLAGVYEQYF

D: -
V: TRBV19
J: TRBJ1-1
size: -
DNA: TGTGCCAGTAGTATTTCGCTTCGGGGGACTGAAGCTTTCTTT
CDR3: CASSISLRGTEAFF

D: -
V: TRBV9
J: TRBJ1-1
size: -
DNA: TGTGCCAGCAGCAGCGCCGGGGGAACTGAAGCTTTCTTT
CDR3: CASSSAGGTEAFF

D: -
V: TRBV7-9
J: TRBJ1-2
size: once
DNA: TGTGCCAGCAGCTCCTTCCCACAGGGAAATGGCTACACCTTC
CDR3: CASSSFPQGNGYTF

D: TRBD1
V: TRBV5-6
J: TRBJ1-5
size: -
DNA: TGTGCCAGCACCATTATGACGACAGGGCCTCAGCCCCAGCATTTT
CDR3: CASTIMTTGPQPQHF

D: -
V: TRBV7-2
J: TRBJ1-1
size: -
DNA: TGTGCCAGCAGCTTAGCTATGAACACTGAAGCTTTCTTT
CDR3: CASSLAMNTEAFF